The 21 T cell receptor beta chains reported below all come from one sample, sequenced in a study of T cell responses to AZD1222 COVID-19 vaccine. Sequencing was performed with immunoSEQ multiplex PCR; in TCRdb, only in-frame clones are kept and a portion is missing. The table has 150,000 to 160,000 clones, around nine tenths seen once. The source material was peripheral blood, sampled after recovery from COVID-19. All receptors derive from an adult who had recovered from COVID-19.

Written as DNA, the CDR3 is TGTGCCAGCAGCTTGCGACACCAAGAGACCCAGTACTTC. Residues: CASSLRHQETQYF. The chain combines TRBV7-9 with TRBJ2-5; unclear D gene. V was pared by 3 bases and J by 0 bases, with 5 bases between. The CDR3 spans 13 residues. Germline V gene data show CDR1 as SEHNR and CDR2 as FQNEAQ (reference sequence).

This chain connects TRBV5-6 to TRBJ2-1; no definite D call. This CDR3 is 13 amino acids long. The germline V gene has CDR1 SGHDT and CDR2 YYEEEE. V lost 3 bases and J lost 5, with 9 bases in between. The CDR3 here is CASSYVLDNEQFF. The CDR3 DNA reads TGTGCCAGCAGCTACGTACTCGACAATGAGCAGTTCTTC.

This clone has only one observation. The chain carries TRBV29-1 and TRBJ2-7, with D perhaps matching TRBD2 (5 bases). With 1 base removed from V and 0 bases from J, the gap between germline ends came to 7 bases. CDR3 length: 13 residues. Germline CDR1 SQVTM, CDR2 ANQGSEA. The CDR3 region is CSVEAGSSYEQYF. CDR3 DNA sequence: TGCAGCGTTGAAGCGGGGAGCTCCTACGAGCAGTACTTC.

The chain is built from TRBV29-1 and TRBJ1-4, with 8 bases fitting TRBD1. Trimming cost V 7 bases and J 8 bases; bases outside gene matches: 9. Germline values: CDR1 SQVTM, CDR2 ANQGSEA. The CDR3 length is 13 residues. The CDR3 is CSATGTGGEKLFF. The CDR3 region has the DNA TGCAGCGCCACCGGGACAGGAGGCGAAAAACTGTTTTTT.

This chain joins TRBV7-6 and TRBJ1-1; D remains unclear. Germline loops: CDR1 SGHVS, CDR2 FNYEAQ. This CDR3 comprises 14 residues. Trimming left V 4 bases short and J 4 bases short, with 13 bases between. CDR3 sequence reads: CASSSRTDSTEAFF. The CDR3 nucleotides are TGTGCCAGCAGCTCTAGGACTGATTCCACTGAAGCTTTCTTT.

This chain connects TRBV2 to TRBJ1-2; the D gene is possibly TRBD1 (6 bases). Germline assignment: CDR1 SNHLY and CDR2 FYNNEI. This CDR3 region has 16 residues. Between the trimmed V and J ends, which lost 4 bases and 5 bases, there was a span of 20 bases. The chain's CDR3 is CASSVPRGRGTYGYTF. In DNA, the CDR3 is TGTGCCAGCAGTGTTCCGAGAGGAAGGGGGACGTATGGCTACACCTTC. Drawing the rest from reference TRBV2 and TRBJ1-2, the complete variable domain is EPEVTQTPSHQVTQMGQEVILRCVPISNHLYFYWYRQILGQKVEFLVSFYNNEISEKSEIFDDQFSVERPDGSNFTLKIRSTKLEDSAMYFCASSVPRGRGTYGYTFGSGTRLTVV.

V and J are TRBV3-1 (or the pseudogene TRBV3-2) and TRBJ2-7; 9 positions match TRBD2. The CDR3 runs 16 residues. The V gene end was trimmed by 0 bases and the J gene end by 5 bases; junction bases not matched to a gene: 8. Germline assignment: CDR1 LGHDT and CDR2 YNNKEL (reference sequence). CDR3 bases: TGTGCCAGCAGCCAAGATACCGCGGGGGGGCTCGACGAGCAGTACTTC. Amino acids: CASSQDTAGGLDEQYF.

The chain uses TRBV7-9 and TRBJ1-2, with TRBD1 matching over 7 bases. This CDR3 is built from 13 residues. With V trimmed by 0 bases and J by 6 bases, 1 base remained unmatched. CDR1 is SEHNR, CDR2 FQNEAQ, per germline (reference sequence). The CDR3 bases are TGTGCCAGCAGCTTAGCAGGGGGCGATGGCTACACCTTC. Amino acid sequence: CASSLAGGDGYTF. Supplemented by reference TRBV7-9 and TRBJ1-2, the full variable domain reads DTGVSQNPRHKITKRGQNVTFRCDPISEHNRLYWYRQTLGQGPEFLTYFQNEAQLEKSRLLSDRFSAERPKGSFSTLEIQRTEQGDSAMYLCASSLAGGDGYTFGSGTRLTVV.

The CDR3 DNA reads as TGTGCCAGCAGGAAGACAGTAGGGGTCCCCGAGCAGTACTTC. Translating it yields CASRKTVGVPEQYF. This sequence joins TRBV5-4 and TRBJ2-7; tentative D call: TRBD1 (5 bases). V was clipped by 5 bases and J by 6 bases, with 18 bases between them. CDR1 is SGHNT and CDR2 is YYREEE in the germline V gene (reference sequence). The CDR3 runs 14 residues.

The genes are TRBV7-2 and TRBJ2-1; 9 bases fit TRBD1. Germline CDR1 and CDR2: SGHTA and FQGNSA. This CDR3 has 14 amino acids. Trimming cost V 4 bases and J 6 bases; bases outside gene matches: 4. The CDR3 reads CASSSGQGSNEQFF. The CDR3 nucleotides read TGTGCCAGCAGCTCCGGACAGGGGAGCAATGAGCAGTTCTTC. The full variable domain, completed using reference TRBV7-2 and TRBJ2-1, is GAGVSQSPSNKVTEKGKDVELRCDPISGHTALYWYRQSLGQGLEFLIYFQGNSAPDKSGLPSDRFSAERTGGSVSTLTIQRTQQEDSAVYLCASSSGQGSNEQFFGPGTRLTVL.

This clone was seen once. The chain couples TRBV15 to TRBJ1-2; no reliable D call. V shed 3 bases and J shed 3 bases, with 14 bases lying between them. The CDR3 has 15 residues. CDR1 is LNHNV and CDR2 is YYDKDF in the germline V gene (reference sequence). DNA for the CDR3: TGTGCCACCAGCAGGAATCAAGACTTGGACTATGGCTACACCTTC. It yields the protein CATSRNQDLDYGYTF.

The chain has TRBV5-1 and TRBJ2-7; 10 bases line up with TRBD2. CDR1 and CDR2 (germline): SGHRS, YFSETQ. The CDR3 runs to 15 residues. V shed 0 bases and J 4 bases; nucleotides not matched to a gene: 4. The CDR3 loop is CASSLVASGSYEQYF. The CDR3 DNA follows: TGCGCCAGCAGCTTGGTGGCTAGCGGGAGTTACGAGCAGTACTTC.

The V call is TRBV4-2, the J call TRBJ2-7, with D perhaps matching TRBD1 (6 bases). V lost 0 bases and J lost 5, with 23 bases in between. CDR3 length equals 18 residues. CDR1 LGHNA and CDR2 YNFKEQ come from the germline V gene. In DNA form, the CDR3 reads TGTGCCAGCAGCCAAGACTCCTTCTCCGGGACAAGATATGACGAGCAGTACTTC. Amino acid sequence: CASSQDSFSGTRYDEQYF.

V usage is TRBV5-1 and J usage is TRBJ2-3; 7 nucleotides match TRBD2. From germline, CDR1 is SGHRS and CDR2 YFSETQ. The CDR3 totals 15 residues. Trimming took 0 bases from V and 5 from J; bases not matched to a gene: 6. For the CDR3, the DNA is TGCGCCAGCAGCTTGGTGGGCGGGAGTCTAGATACGCAGTATTTT. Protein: CASSLVGGSLDTQYF.

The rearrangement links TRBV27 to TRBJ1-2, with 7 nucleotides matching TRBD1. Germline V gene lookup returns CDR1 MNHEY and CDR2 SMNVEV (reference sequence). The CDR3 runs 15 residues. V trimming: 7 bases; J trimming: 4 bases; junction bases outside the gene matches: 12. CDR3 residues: CASTSAGGVFYGYTF. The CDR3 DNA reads TGTGCCAGCACCTCCGCAGGGGGAGTCTTCTATGGCTACACCTTC.

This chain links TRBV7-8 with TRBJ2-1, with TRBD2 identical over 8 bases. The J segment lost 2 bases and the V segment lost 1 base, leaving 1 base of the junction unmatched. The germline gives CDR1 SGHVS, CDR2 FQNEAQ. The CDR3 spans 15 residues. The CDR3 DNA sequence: TGTGCCAGCAGCTTAGACGGGAGGGCCTACAATGAGCAGTTCTTC. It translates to CASSLDGRAYNEQFF.

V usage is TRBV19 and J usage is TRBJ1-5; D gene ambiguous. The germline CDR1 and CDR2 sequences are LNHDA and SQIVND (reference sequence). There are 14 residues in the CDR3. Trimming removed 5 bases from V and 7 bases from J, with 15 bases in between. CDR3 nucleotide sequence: TGTGCCAGTAGTGGCCGGGTTGTCGGCCAGCCCCAGCATTTT. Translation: CASSGRVVGQPQHF.

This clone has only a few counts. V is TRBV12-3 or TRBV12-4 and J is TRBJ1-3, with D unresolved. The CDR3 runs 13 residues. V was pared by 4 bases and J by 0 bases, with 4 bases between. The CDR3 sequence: CASSSSSGNTIYF. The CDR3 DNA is TGTGCCAGCAGTTCTTCCTCTGGAAACACCATATATTTT.

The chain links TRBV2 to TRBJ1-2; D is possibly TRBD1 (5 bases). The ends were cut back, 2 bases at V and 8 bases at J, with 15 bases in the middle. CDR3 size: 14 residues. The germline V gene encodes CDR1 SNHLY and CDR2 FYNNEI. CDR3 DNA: TGTGCCAGCAGTGAATTTGTGGGGCCGGAAGGCTACACCTTC. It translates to CASSEFVGPEGYTF.

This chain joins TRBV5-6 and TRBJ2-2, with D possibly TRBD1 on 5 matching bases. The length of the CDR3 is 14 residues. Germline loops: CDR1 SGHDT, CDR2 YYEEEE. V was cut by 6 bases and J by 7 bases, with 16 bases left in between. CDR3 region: CASIFPGPNGELFF. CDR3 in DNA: TGTGCCAGCATCTTCCCAGGGCCAAACGGGGAGCTGTTTTTT.

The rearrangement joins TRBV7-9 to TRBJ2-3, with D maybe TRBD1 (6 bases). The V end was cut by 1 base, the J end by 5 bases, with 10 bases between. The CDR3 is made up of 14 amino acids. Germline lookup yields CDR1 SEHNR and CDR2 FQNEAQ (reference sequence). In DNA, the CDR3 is TGTGCCAGCAGCTTAGTTTTCAGGGGAGATACGCAGTATTTT. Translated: CASSLVFRGDTQYF.